Below are 27 T cell receptor beta chains sequenced from a single sample in a study of regulatory T cells in long-lasting Graves disease. According to the study, TCR beta libraries were built with iRepertoire HTBI primers and CDR3-region Arm-PCR. TCRdb used MiXCR to reprocess the multiplex PCR reads, holding one entry per CDR3 protein. This table holds about 620,000 distinct CDR3 sequences, around 15% found once. Time point indicated: newly diagnosed GD, antithyroid drugs for less than 3 months. RNA isolated from PBMCs was used to make the TCR library. The data also belong to a second study, concerning T cells in Graves' hyperthyroidism and ophthalmopathy.

Sequencing used peripheral blood mononuclear cells (PBMCs), obtained at new diagnosis, from a patient treated with antithyroid drugs. Source of these receptors: a woman aged 30 to 39 with Graves disease.

This clonotype has more than one count but fewer than ten. The chain has TRBV25-1 and TRBJ2-7; D might be TRBD2 (6 bases). The V gene's germline CDR1 is MGHDK and CDR2 SYGVNS. The CDR3 covers 12 residues. The V end was cut by 0 bases, the J end by 7 bases, with 7 bases between. The CDR3 region is CASSEYGGEQYF. CDR3 sequence (DNA): TGTGCCAGCAGTGAATACGGAGGGGAGCAGTACTTC.

V gene TRBV7-6 combines with J gene TRBJ1-4; 7 positions match TRBD1. Germline CDR1 is SGHVS and CDR2 is FNYEAQ. V trimming: 5 bases; J trimming: 7 bases; junction bases outside the gene matches: 7. There are 14 residues in the CDR3. The CDR3 loop reads CASSPQGKGEKLFF. The CDR3 coding sequence is TGTGCCAGCAGCCCACAGGGGAAAGGTGAAAAACTGTTTTTT.

This clonotype was counted many times. The V call is TRBV5-1, the J call TRBJ2-2; TRBD1 aligns across 8 bases. The CDR3 is made up of 14 amino acids. V lost 2 bases and J lost 4; bases outside the gene matches: 1. Germline V gene lookup returns CDR1 SGHRS and CDR2 YFSETQ. CDR3 coding DNA: TGCGCCAGCAGCTTCGGACAGGGCACCGGGGAGCTGTTTTTT. Its protein is CASSFGQGTGELFF.

The chain carries TRBV20-1 and TRBJ2-7, with D possibly TRBD1 on 6 matching bases. Trimming took 0 bases from V and 4 from J, leaving 16 bases between them. The CDR3 has 15 amino acids. CDR1 and CDR2 from the germline V gene are DFQATT and SNEGSKA (reference sequence). The CDR3 DNA reads as TGCAGTGCTAGAGATCGTGGGACAAGTCTATACGAGCAGTACTTC. Its protein is CSARDRGTSLYEQYF.

This clonotype was seen ten or more times. The chain carries TRBV12-3 or TRBV12-4 and TRBJ1-4; the D gene is possibly TRBD1 (6 bases). The CDR3 has 10 amino acids. V was shortened by 9 bases and J by 8 bases, with 7 bases between the two germline ends. The CDR3: CASRGEKLFF. For the CDR3, the DNA is TGTGCCAGTAGGGGGGAAAAACTGTTTTTT.

This chain links TRBV14 with TRBJ2-5; 9 nucleotides line up with TRBD1. The V gene's germline CDR1 is SGHDN and CDR2 FVKESK. With 5 bases clipped from V and 2 bases from J, the junction kept 6 bases outside the gene matches. This CDR3 is 15 amino acids long. The chain's CDR3 is CASSMDRGRQETQYF. For the CDR3, the DNA is TGTGCCAGCAGCATGGACAGGGGTCGACAAGAGACCCAGTACTTC.

This clonotype was seen a handful of times. This sequence joins TRBV24-1 and TRBJ2-1; 7 bases fit TRBD2. CDR1 KGHDR and CDR2 SFDVKD come from the germline V gene. The V segment lost 6 bases and the J segment 5 bases; nucleotides outside the gene matches: 15. This CDR3 comprises 17 residues. This chain's CDR3 is CATSTKDLAETHNEQFF. The DNA of the CDR3 is TGTGCCACCAGTACCAAGGATCTAGCGGAGACTCACAATGAGCAGTTCTTC.

This clonotype was seen a handful of times. The chain employs TRBV10-2 and TRBJ2-1, with TRBD2 identical over 7 bases. J gave up 8 bases and V 0 bases, and 7 bases lay outside the gene matches. There are 15 residues in the CDR3. Per germline, CDR1 WSHSY and CDR2 SAAADI. The CDR3 coding sequence is TGCGCCAGCAGTGAGTCTCGGTTTGGGGGGGATGAGCAGTTCTTC. This translates into CASSESRFGGDEQFF.

This clonotype was detected many times. The rearrangement joins TRBV12-3 or TRBV12-4 to TRBJ2-1, with D tentatively TRBD1 (5 bases). There are 15 residues in the CDR3. The germline V and J ends were trimmed by 5 bases and 8 bases, with 19 bases remaining between them. CDR3 protein: CASSMRTAKGDEQFF. In DNA form, the CDR3 reads TGTGCCAGCAGTATGAGGACGGCAAAAGGGGATGAGCAGTTCTTC.

At least ten counts were recorded for this clonotype. The rearrangement links TRBV6-1 to TRBJ1-6, with D possibly being TRBD1 (6 bases). Trimming took off 6 bases at V and 9 bases at J, with 15 bases between the two ends. The germline CDR1 and CDR2 sequences are MNHNS and SASEGT. The CDR3 loop spans 14 amino acids. The CDR3 bases are TGTGCCAGCAGCGACGGGACATTTAGTTCACCCCTCCACTTT. Its protein is CASSDGTFSSPLHF.

The chain couples TRBV7-9 to TRBJ2-2; the D gene is possibly TRBD1 (5 bases). Germline CDR1 reads SEHNR; CDR2 reads FQNEAQ (reference sequence). Trimming removed 3 bases at V and 4 bases at J, with 12 bases between. The CDR3 extends over 15 amino acids. This chain's CDR3 is CASSLTVTTTGELFF. The CDR3 region has the DNA TGTGCCAGCAGCTTGACAGTCACAACCACCGGGGAGCTGTTTTTT.

This clonotype has a count of ten or more. The chain is built from TRBV2 and TRBJ2-1; 10 bases agree with TRBD2. Germline CDR1 and CDR2: SNHLY and FYNNEI. V was clipped by 6 bases and J by 2 bases; unmatched bases: 7. This CDR3 comprises 16 residues. Written as DNA, the CDR3 is TGTGCCAGCAGCGTCTCGGGACTAGCGCCCTACAATGAGCAGTTCTTC. This sequence encodes CASSVSGLAPYNEQFF.

This clonotype was seen repeatedly, ten times or more. The V call is TRBV2, the J call TRBJ1-3; TRBD1 matches 10 bases. This CDR3 has 14 amino acids. J lost 4 bases, V lost 8 bases, and 5 bases had no gene match. Germline V gene data show CDR1 as SNHLY and CDR2 as FYNNEI. The CDR3 DNA sequence: TGTGCCAGCGTTGGACAGGGGGAAGGAAACACCATATATTTT. This translates into CASVGQGEGNTIYF.

This clonotype has at least ten counts. This sequence joins TRBV12-3 or TRBV12-4 and TRBJ2-3; possibly TRBD2 for D (6 bases). The CDR3 is 13 residues long. Trimming removed 6 bases from V and 8 bases from J, with 15 bases in between. The CDR3 loop reads CASSLQLAGTQYF. The CDR3 nucleotides read TGTGCCAGCAGCCTCCAACTAGCTGGTACGCAGTATTTT.

This clonotype appeared many times. The gene calls are TRBV5-1 and TRBJ1-4; D not resolved. The germline V gene has CDR1 SGHRS and CDR2 YFSETQ. The CDR3 loop spans 14 amino acids. Trimming shortened V by 0 bases and J by 5 bases, and 8 bases separated the two germline ends. CDR3 bases: TGCGCCAGCAGCTTGGGATCGGGGAATGAAAAACTGTTTTTT. Translated, it gives CASSLGSGNEKLFF.

The V gene is TRBV28, the J gene TRBJ1-5, with D possibly being TRBD1 (5 bases). Trimming stripped 3 bases from V and 4 bases from J, with 10 bases between. From germline, CDR1 is MDHEN and CDR2 SYDVKM. CDR3 length equals 14 residues. CDR3 sequence reads: CASSFYQGNQPQHF. The CDR3 region has the DNA TGTGCCAGCAGTTTTTACCAGGGAAATCAGCCCCAGCATTTT.

V is TRBV19 and J is TRBJ1-5; no clear D. Germline V lookup: CDR1 LNHDA, CDR2 SQIVND (reference sequence). The CDR3 totals 16 residues. The V end was cut by 4 bases, the J end by 1 base, with 14 bases between. The CDR3 loop is CASSKPRGMSNQPQHF. The CDR3 DNA is TGTGCCAGTAGTAAACCCCGGGGAATGAGCAATCAGCCCCAGCATTTT.

This clonotype came up many times. This chain connects TRBV7-2 to TRBJ1-5, with D possibly matching TRBD1 (5 bases). This CDR3 spans 14 amino acids. Trimming took off 3 bases at V and 4 bases at J, with 10 bases between the two ends. Germline-derived CDR1 and CDR2 are SGHTA and FQGNSA. The CDR3 spells CASSFRELNQPQHF. CDR3 DNA sequence: TGTGCCAGCAGCTTCAGGGAATTGAATCAGCCCCAGCATTTT.

This rearrangement joins TRBV6-2 or TRBV6-3 to TRBJ1-1; no reliable D call. CDR1 is MNHEY, CDR2 SVGEGT, per germline. CDR3 length equals 14 residues. V was cut by 0 bases and J by 8 bases, with 13 bases left in between. CDR3 amino acids: CASSYSISGTEAFF. In nucleotides, the CDR3 is TGTGCCAGCAGTTACTCGATTTCAGGAACCGAAGCTTTCTTT.

This rearrangement joins TRBV28 to TRBJ2-3, with TRBD2 matching over 8 bases. This CDR3 is 18 amino acids long. Germline values: CDR1 MDHEN, CDR2 SYDVKM. Unmatched junction bases numbered 12, after V lost 3 bases and J lost 1 base. Here the CDR3 DNA reads TGTGCCAGCAGTTTGATCAGGGCCGGGAGGGGGGGCACAGATACGCAGTATTTT. Translated: CASSLIRAGRGGTDTQYF.

This clonotype appeared many times. The CDR3 nucleotides read TGTGCCACCAGTGATTCGCATCAGCCCCAGCATTTT. Amino acids: CATSDSHQPQHF. This chain links TRBV24-1 with TRBJ1-5; D is undetermined. The V gene's germline CDR1 is KGHDR and CDR2 SFDVKD. This CDR3 spans 12 amino acids. V was cut by 2 bases and J by 5 bases, with 3 bases left in between.

This clonotype showed up just a few times. V usage is TRBV5-4 and J usage is TRBJ2-7; 9 positions match TRBD2. With 0 bases clipped from V and 5 bases from J, the junction kept 6 bases outside the gene matches. CDR3 length: 15 amino acids. Germline V lookup: CDR1 SGHNT, CDR2 YYREEE (reference sequence). Here the CDR3 DNA reads TGTGCCAGCAGCTTGGGCGGGAGGGCCTGGGACGAGCAGTACTTC. Translation gives CASSLGGRAWDEQYF.

In this sample, this clonotype turned up many times. The chain combines TRBV12-3 or TRBV12-4 with TRBJ2-7, with 11 bases aligning to TRBD2. The CDR3 extends over 13 amino acids. V lost 8 bases, J lost 4 bases, and 4 bases stayed unmatched. CDR3 DNA: TGTGCCAGCCTGCTAGCGGGAGGTTACGAGCAGTACTTC. This encodes CASLLAGGYEQYF.

This clonotype was counted ten times or more. At one end the junction does not follow the germline gene, possibly because of a read error. The gene calls are TRBV28 and TRBJ2-7; TRBD2 aligns across 10 bases. Germline loops: CDR1 MDHEN, CDR2 SYDVKM. The CDR3 has 15 amino acids. In DNA, the CDR3 is TGTGCCACCGTAAACCCGGGACTAGCGAAATACGCGCAGTACTTC. Its translation: CATVNPGLAKYAQYF.

In the case of this clonotype: Possible read error: a much larger clone is one base away. CDR3 nucleotide sequence: TGTGCCAGCAGTGAATCAGACAGGGAGAGTTTACCCCTCCACTTT. Its protein is CASSESDRESLPLHF. V usage is TRBV25-1 and J usage is TRBJ1-6, with 7 bases that match TRBD1. V lost 1 base to trimming and J lost 12 bases; unmatched junction nucleotides: 9. This CDR3 has 15 amino acids. Germline-derived CDR1 and CDR2 are MGHDK and SYGVNS.

The chain couples TRBV9 to TRBJ2-7; D possibly corresponds to TRBD2 (5 bases). The CDR3 has 14 residues. Per the germline V gene, CDR1 is SGDLS and CDR2 is YYNGEE. Between the trimmed V and J ends, which lost 3 bases and 5 bases, there was a span of 15 bases. Written as DNA, the CDR3 is TGTGCCAGCAGCGCCGGGAAAAGGGTGGACGAGCAGTACTTC. This codes for CASSAGKRVDEQYF.

The chain employs TRBV7-2 and TRBJ2-1; 10 bases fit TRBD2. The V gene's germline CDR1 is SGHTA and CDR2 FQGNSA. The CDR3 runs 16 residues. Germline trimming cut 1 base from V and 6 bases from J; bases unmatched to any gene: 6. The CDR3 loop is CASSLDGSGRRNEQFF. For the CDR3, the DNA is TGTGCCAGCAGCTTAGACGGTAGCGGGAGGCGCAATGAGCAGTTCTTC.